These 10 T cell receptor beta chains were all obtained from the same sample, sequenced in a study of T cell responses to AZD1222 COVID-19 vaccine (dated by TCRdb to the early 2020s). Libraries were constructed by the immunoSEQ multiplex PCR assay. TCRdb carries this immuneACCESS record with in-frame sequences only. Its versions omit some clonotypes, under half of them owing to an unresolved V gene in the studies checked, with the rest unexplained. Across this sample there are about 140,000 clones, with around 94% seen only once. The top ten hold roughly an eighth of the sample. The intended sense of this specimen's time point label: sample from adult after SARS-CoV-2 infection, after symptom onset. The material sequenced was peripheral blood, taken after recovery from COVID-19. The receptor set was obtained from an adult who had recovered from COVID-19.

This chain joins TRBV7-2 and TRBJ1-4; 8 bases fit TRBD1. CDR3 length: 15 residues. With V trimmed by 4 bases and J by 8 bases, 9 bases remained unmatched. Germline CDR1 and CDR2: SGHTA and FQGNSA. CDR3 DNA: TGTGCCAGCAGCTCACCCGACAGGGGACGGGAAAAACTGTTTTTT. Translating gives CASSSPDRGREKLFF.

J is TRBJ1-5 and V is TRBV27, with unresolved D. The germline V gene encodes CDR1 MNHEY and CDR2 SMNVEV (reference sequence). The CDR3 covers 16 residues. V lost 5 bases and J 2 bases, leaving 16 bases between the germline ends. The CDR3 coding sequence is TGTGCCAGCAGTCCCCTATTGGGGAATCGCAATCAGCCCCAGCATTTT. This translates into CASSPLLGNRNQPQHF.

The rearrangement links TRBV7-9 to TRBJ2-5; 11 bases are shared with TRBD2. J was trimmed by 2 bases and V by 6 bases; bases with no gene match: 8. The CDR3 is 16 residues long. Looked up from germline, CDR1 is SEHNR and CDR2 is FQNEAQ (reference sequence). The CDR3 DNA reads TGTGCCAGCAGATCTCGTTGGACTAGCGGGCAAGAGACCCAGTACTTC. Its protein product is CASRSRWTSGQETQYF. Full variable domain (missing parts from reference TRBV7-9 and TRBJ2-5): DTGVSQNPRHKITKRGQNVTFRCDPISEHNRLYWYRQTLGQGPEFLTYFQNEAQLEKSRLLSDRFSAERPKGSFSTLEIQRTEQGDSAMYLCASRSRWTSGQETQYFGPGTRLLVL.

This clone showed up just once. This rearrangement joins TRBV2 to TRBJ2-7; no firm D call. Germline V gene data show CDR1 as SNHLY and CDR2 as FYNNEI. V was clipped by 6 bases and J by 5 bases, with 8 bases between them. CDR3 length: 11 amino acids. The chain's CDR3 is CASRTWDEQYF. CDR3 coding DNA: TGTGCCAGCAGGACCTGGGACGAGCAGTACTTC.

This rearrangement joins TRBV28 to TRBJ2-6; D is unresolved. Germline V CDR1 and CDR2: MDHEN, SYDVKM. V shed 7 bases and J shed 3 bases, with 10 bases lying between them. The CDR3 has 14 residues. The CDR3 DNA follows: TGTGCCAGCATTAAAAGGAATGGGGCCAACGTCCTGACTTTC. Its translation is CASIKRNGANVLTF.

The chain is built from TRBV3-1 (or the pseudogene TRBV3-2) and TRBJ2-5; possible D gene TRBD2, 5 bases. The germline V gene has CDR1 LGHDT and CDR2 YNNKEL (reference sequence). V gave up 4 bases and J gave up 3 bases, with 18 bases separating them. This CDR3 spans 16 amino acids. CDR3 DNA: TGTGCCAGCAGCCGGGTACCGGGTCCAGCGGAAGAGACCCAGTACTTC. Its protein is CASSRVPGPAEETQYF.

To note about this clone: The sample has other DNA sequences that encode this CDR3 too. This chain links TRBV5-1 with TRBJ2-2; TRBD1 matches 9 bases. This CDR3 region has 15 residues. The germline CDR1 and CDR2 sequences are SGHRS and YFSETQ. J was trimmed by 3 bases and V by 4 bases; bases with no gene match: 4. The CDR3 sequence is CASSLRTGDTGELFF. CDR3 in DNA: TGCGCCAGCAGCCTGCGGACAGGGGACACCGGGGAGCTGTTTTTT.

The table lists this clone with a count of one. The chain has TRBV5-1 and TRBJ2-2; 7 nucleotides agree with TRBD2. V was pared by 0 bases and J by 16 bases, with 12 bases of the junction left unmatched. The CDR3 runs to 14 residues. Germline V gene sequence: CDR1 SGHRS, CDR2 YFSETQ. The CDR3 coding sequence is TGCGCCAGCAGCTTGGCGTTAGCGGGTGAGGAAAAGTTTTTT. It encodes CASSLALAGEEKFF.

The V gene is TRBV4-1, the J gene TRBJ2-1; D may match TRBD1 or TRBD2 (5 bases each). V was trimmed by 4 bases and J by 3 bases, leaving 19 bases between them. The CDR3 contains 17 residues. CDR1 and CDR2 from the germline V gene are MGHRA and YSYEKL. CDR3 sequence: CASSPTTTGPIYNEQFF. CDR3 nucleotide sequence: TGCGCCAGCAGCCCCACTACAACGGGACCGATCTACAATGAGCAGTTCTTC.

V gene TRBV5-1 combines with J gene TRBJ1-6; perhaps TRBD1 as D (6 bases). Germline-derived CDR1 and CDR2 are SGHRS and YFSETQ. The CDR3 covers 20 residues. V shed 0 bases and J shed 0 bases, with 19 bases lying between them. The CDR3 loop reads CASSLEARDKRSSYNSPLHF. The DNA of the CDR3 is TGCGCCAGCAGCTTGGAAGCCCGGGACAAAAGGAGCTCCTATAATTCACCCCTCCACTTT.